This T cell receptor (beta chain) appears in the sequencing data of a study of T-cell reconstitution after alpha-beta-depleted transplantation in children. CDR3 length: 16 residues. Trimming cost V 5 bases and J 4 bases; bases outside gene matches: 12. Germline CDR1 is SGHTA and CDR2 is FQGTGA. Study results and caveats: Newly produced T cells mostly provided counts and TCRbeta diversity after one year, as hyperexpanded clones declined. Several patients had high TCRbeta diversity at day 60; it came from surviving recipient T cells and thymic progenitors. Several hundred rapidly expanded clones from non-depleted graft cells reportedly supplied alpha-beta T cells about two months post-transplant.

Unique molecular identifiers were incorporated during preparation of the TCRbeta library. MiXCR, run by TCRdb on the PCR reads, gives a single entry per CDR3 protein. The sample has 450,000 to 550,000 distinct CDR3 sequences, more than 9.5% seen once. Concerning this clonotype itself: What it binds is not known.

The receptor was isolated from a female patient aged 2 to 10 who had a stem cell transplant for aplastic anemia, so the T cells may come from the graft donor. Sample: PBMCs, mostly from graft donor cells, taken 180 days after TCRalphabeta/CD19-depleted stem cell transplant. This sequence joins TRBV7-3 and TRBJ2-3; 7 nucleotides match TRBD2. In nucleotides, the CDR3 is TGTGCCAGCAGCCCAGTATATAAACGGGAGGCAGATACGCAGTATTTT. Its translation: CASSPVYKREADTQYF. Using reference TRBV7-3 and TRBJ2-3 for the parts outside the CDR3, the full variable domain is GAGVSQTPSNKVTEKGKYVELRCDPISGHTALYWYRQSLGQGPEFLIYFQGTGAADDSGLPNDRFFAVRPEGSVSTLKIQRTERGDSAVYLCASSPVYKREADTQYFGPGTRLTVL.